The sequence of this T cell receptor (beta chain) was determined in a study of T cells expressing NK-cell markers. Study background: Eight donors were sequenced, seven testing HCMV-seropositive and one testing seronegative. Study-wide points: Among several donors, these clonotypes also ranked first in the CD3+CD56-NKG2C+ fraction. In a handful of donors, dominant CD3+CD56+NKG2C+ clones formed roughly 1.0-7.0% of CD8+ cells.

This CDR3 has 17 amino acids. Germline-derived CDR1 and CDR2 are SGHKS and YYEKEE (reference sequence). To note about this clonotype: Its matching antigen is unknown.

5'RACE template switching built TCR beta cDNA with unique molecular identifiers. Reanalyzing the 5' RACE reads, TCRdb keeps one entry per CDR3 protein, without DNA. This repertoire includes hundreds of thousands of distinct CDR3 sequences. This sequence originates from a man younger than 35 in good health. The chain has TRBV5-5 and TRBJ2-3; TCRdb gives TRBD1 as the D gene, but with no DNA this cannot be confirmed. Sequences were obtained from blood T cells: a sorted CD56 or NKG2C T cell subset, CD4+ or CD8+ T cells, or bulk PBMC T cells (not recorded which). The CDR3 region is CASSPPGTQIRTDTQYF.